This TCR beta chain was identified during a study of blood T cells in healthy people across ages. Study-wide results and limits: The study could not conclusively compare naive and antigen-experienced cells, given its unsorted PBMCs.

The use of a sample-barcoded 5' primer and a J-beta primer mix characterized a second PCR of about 6 to 11 cycles. Each CDR3 protein gets one entry after TCRdb re-called the 5' RACE reads with MiXCR. The profile shows some 290,000 distinct CDR3 sequences, around 30% of them singletons. Turning to this clonotype: What it recognizes is unknown.

The CDR3 loop spans 14 amino acids. Germline CDR1 reads MNHEY; CDR2 reads SMNVEV (reference sequence). The junction had 3 bases not matched to a gene; V was cut back by 6 bases and J by 1 base. The chain uses TRBV27 and TRBJ2-1, with 7 bases lining up with TRBD2. This TCR was recovered from a woman in her seventies in good health. The sequencing sample was made of blood. CDR3 bases: TGTGCCAGCAGACGGGAGGTATCCTACAATGAGCAGTTCTTC. This sequence encodes CASRREVSYNEQFF.